The source of this TCR beta chain is a study of T cells in tumors after PD-1 blockade. Libraries were prepared by immunoSEQ multiplex PCR; TCRdb keeps only in-frame clonotypes and omits some of them. The repertoire holds some 60,000 clones, with around 80% as singletons. This clone was observed a few times. Its target is unknown. V dropped 1 base and J dropped 3 bases, with 16 bases sitting between them. CDR3 length: 17 amino acids. The germline gives CDR1 MNHNS, CDR2 SASEGT. General study points: Approximately 43% of tumor TCR clonotypes were also found in blood.

The V gene is TRBV6-1, the J gene TRBJ1-5, with D uncertain. This receptor was obtained from a human donor with basal cell carcinoma. The material was PBMCs, obtained before anti-PD-1 treatment. The CDR3 coding sequence is TGTGCCAGCAGTGAAGTCTTTTGGAGCACCCTCAATCAGCCCCAGCATTTT. Its translation is CASSEVFWSTLNQPQHF.